Sequencing of this T cell receptor (beta chain) was carried out in a study of Ad26.COV2.S vaccination and SARS-CoV-2 variants. Described treatment: some 19 received Ad26.COV2.S at low or high dose, single or two shots; roughly five received placebo; per-sample allocation not given. The investigators took samples on day 63 after the first vaccine or placebo injection. Comment on this clone: The antigen remains undetermined.

Study conclusions and caveats: Recipients of vaccine and of placebo showed similar breadth of their non-spike TCR repertoires. The breadth of spike-specific CD8+ and CD4+ T cell responses after vaccination was reportedly substantial.

Per germline, CDR1 GTSNPN and CDR2 SVGIG (reference sequence). Trimming took off 1 base at V and 0 bases at J, with 9 bases between the two ends. The CDR3 is 14 amino acids. TCRdb's copy holds only in-frame clones and misses some; the assay was immunoSEQ multiplex PCR. The top ten clones hold roughly 13% of a sample with approximately 500,000 clones, roughly 89% of them seen once. The chain has TRBV30 and TRBJ2-5; D may be TRBD1 (6 bases). This receptor was identified in a person aged 18-65 years who received the Ad26.COV2.S COVID-19 vaccine or a placebo. Sample: peripheral blood, taken in a trial of Ad26.COV2.S vaccine versus placebo. The CDR3 sequence: CAWSGGTHQETQYF. CDR3 DNA: TGTGCCTGGAGTGGTGGGACACACCAAGAGACCCAGTACTTC.